The rows below give T cell receptor beta chains drawn from one sample of a study of cytomegalovirus exposure and HLA in healthy donors. The method was immunoSEQ multiplex PCR; TCRdb's version includes in-frame clones alone and lacks a portion of them. The sample contains a few hundred thousand clones, just under 85% of which appear only once. The sample consisted of PBMCs. These receptors were collected from a woman aged 40 to 50 in good health and CMV-seronegative. Both conserved end residues are part of each CDR3. The order of the fields is clone size, J gene, D gene, V gene, CDR3 protein, CDR3 DNA. The D gene is left open where the match is weak. The size of a clone is reported for some rows only, either as once, few or many, or as a class for expanded clones.

clone size: -; J gene: TRBJ1-2; D gene: -; V gene: TRBV2; CDR3 protein: CASSVEGDGYTF; CDR3 DNA: TGTGCCAGCAGTGTGGAGGGAGACGGCTACACCTTC
clone size: -; J gene: TRBJ1-1; D gene: -; V gene: TRBV2; CDR3 protein: CASSEAAREYTEAFF; CDR3 DNA: TGTGCCAGCAGTGAAGCTGCCCGGGAATACACTGAAGCTTTCTTT
clone size: -; J gene: TRBJ2-3; D gene: TRBD1; V gene: TRBV5-1; CDR3 protein: CASSSRPTGGVSDTQYF; CDR3 DNA: TGCGCCAGCAGCTCCCGCCCGACAGGGGGCGTCTCAGATACGCAGTATTTT
clone size: -; J gene: TRBJ2-7; D gene: -; V gene: TRBV5-1; CDR3 protein: CASSSGAPYEQYF; CDR3 DNA: TGCGCCAGCAGCTCTGGGGCCCCCTACGAGCAGTACTTC
clone size: -; J gene: TRBJ1-6; D gene: -; V gene: TRBV5-1; CDR3 protein: CASSAEGNSPLHF; CDR3 DNA: TGCGCCAGCAGCGCAGAGGGCAATTCACCCCTCCACTTT
clone size: -; J gene: TRBJ2-3; D gene: TRBD2; V gene: TRBV5-8; CDR3 protein: CASSLGAGERLAGSTDTQYF; CDR3 DNA: TGTGCCAGCAGCTTGGGGGCAGGGGAACGACTAGCGGGGAGCACAGATACGCAGTATTTT
clone size: -; J gene: TRBJ1-1; D gene: TRBD1; V gene: TRBV29-1; CDR3 protein: CSVRQGDTEAFF; CDR3 DNA: TGCAGCGTTAGACAGGGTGACACTGAAGCTTTCTTT
clone size: -; J gene: TRBJ1-3; D gene: -; V gene: TRBV5-1; CDR3 protein: CASSLEGSGNTIYF; CDR3 DNA: TGCGCCAGCAGCTTGGAGGGGTCAGGAAACACCATATATTTT
clone size: -; J gene: TRBJ2-7; D gene: TRBD1; V gene: TRBV7-9; CDR3 protein: CASSPDRGIYEQYF; CDR3 DNA: TGTGCCAGCAGCCCGGACAGGGGGATTTACGAGCAGTACTTC
clone size: -; J gene: TRBJ1-2; D gene: TRBD1; V gene: TRBV6-5; CDR3 protein: CASSYSGTGTRGYTF; CDR3 DNA: TGTGCCAGCAGTTACTCCGGGACAGGGACAAGGGGCTACACCTTC
clone size: -; J gene: TRBJ2-1; D gene: TRBD2; V gene: TRBV5-1; CDR3 protein: CASSRELAAYNEQFF; CDR3 DNA: TGCGCCAGCAGCCGGGAACTAGCGGCGTACAATGAGCAGTTCTTC
clone size: -; J gene: TRBJ1-6; D gene: TRBD1; V gene: TRBV4-2; CDR3 protein: CASSQEGQGAGNNSPLHF; CDR3 DNA: TGTGCCAGCAGCCAAGAGGGACAGGGGGCTGGTAATAATTCACCCCTCCACTTT
clone size: -; J gene: TRBJ1-5; D gene: -; V gene: TRBV15; CDR3 protein: CATSDRIGNQPQHF; CDR3 DNA: TGTGCCACCAGCGACAGGATAGGCAATCAGCCCCAGCATTTT
clone size: -; J gene: TRBJ2-7; D gene: -; V gene: TRBV29-1; CDR3 protein: CSVRDFSSYEQYF; CDR3 DNA: TGCAGCGTCCGGGACTTCAGCTCCTACGAGCAGTACTTC
clone size: -; J gene: TRBJ2-5; D gene: -; V gene: TRBV7-9; CDR3 protein: CASGGGPQGFLSLAQYF; CDR3 DNA: TGTGCCAGCGGCGGGGGACCACAGGGCTTTCTGTCCTTGGCCCAGTACTTC
clone size: -; J gene: TRBJ1-6; D gene: -; V gene: TRBV11-3; CDR3 protein: CASSRQTSGSNSPLHF; CDR3 DNA: TGTGCCAGCAGTCGACAGACTAGCGGGTCTAATTCACCCCTCCACTTT
clone size: -; J gene: TRBJ2-2; D gene: TRBD1; V gene: TRBV6-5; CDR3 protein: CASRAGQDHTGELFF; CDR3 DNA: TGTGCCAGCAGGGCTGGACAGGACCACACCGGGGAGCTGTTTTTT
clone size: -; J gene: TRBJ1-6; D gene: TRBD1; V gene: TRBV5-1; CDR3 protein: CASSIGQGVSPYNSPLHF; CDR3 DNA: TGCGCCAGCAGCATAGGACAGGGGGTCAGCCCCTATAATTCACCCCTCCACTTT
clone size: once; J gene: TRBJ1-3; D gene: -; V gene: TRBV5-1; CDR3 protein: CASSLGQFFSGNTIYF; CDR3 DNA: TGCGCCAGCAGCTTGGGACAGTTCTTCTCTGGAAACACCATATATTTT
clone size: once; J gene: TRBJ1-6; D gene: -; V gene: TRBV2; CDR3 protein: CASSRTQTIGDSPLHF; CDR3 DNA: TGTGCCAGCAGCCGAACACAGACGATCGGGGATTCACCCCTCCACTTT